This T cell receptor (beta chain) was profiled in a study of blood T cell repertoires in COVID-19. The assay was immunoSEQ multiplex PCR, and TCRdb's table has in-frame clones only and misses some. The sample carries more than 200,000 clones, roughly 89% recorded once. The CDR3 is 17 residues long. CDR1 and CDR2 (germline): MNHEY, SMNVEV (reference sequence). Trimming took 5 bases from V and 8 from J; bases not matched to a gene: 12. This clone came up once. The sequenced material came from PBMCs or T cells enriched from blood (not recorded which). This chain uses TRBV27 with TRBJ2-2; 12 bases map to TRBD2. This TCR was recovered from a woman aged 30 to 39 who had recovered from COVID-19. Written as DNA, the CDR3 is TGTGCCAGCAGTATTCTAGCGGGAGGGCCAAGAATGGGGGAGCTGTTTTTT. Translation gives CASSILAGGPRMGELFF.